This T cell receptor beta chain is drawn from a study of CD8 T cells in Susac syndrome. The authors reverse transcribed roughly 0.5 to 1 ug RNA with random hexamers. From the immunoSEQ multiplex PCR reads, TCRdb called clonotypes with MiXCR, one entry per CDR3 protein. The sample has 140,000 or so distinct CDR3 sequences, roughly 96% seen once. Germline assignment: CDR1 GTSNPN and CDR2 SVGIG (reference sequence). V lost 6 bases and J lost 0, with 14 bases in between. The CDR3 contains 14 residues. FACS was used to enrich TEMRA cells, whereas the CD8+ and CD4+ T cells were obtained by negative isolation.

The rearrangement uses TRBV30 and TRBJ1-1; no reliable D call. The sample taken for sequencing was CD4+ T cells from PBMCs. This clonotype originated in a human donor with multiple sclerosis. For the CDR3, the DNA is TGTGCCTGCCCAGGTACGGGGTTGAACACTGAAGCTTTCTTT. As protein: CACPGTGLNTEAFF.